This TCR beta chain appears in the sequencing data of a study of blood T cell repertoires in COVID-19 (dated by TCRdb to 2018 to 2021). Describing the broader study: Collaborator samples came from the United States, Italy and Spain and covered acute and convalescent phases of COVID-19. The material from the prospective study consisted of cDNA or gDNA derived from T cells, B-cell-depleted T cells, or PBMCs. Deeply sampled blood TCRbeta repertoires from subjects exposed to, actively infected with, or recovered from COVID-19 were included in the dataset. A freely available public database, intended as a resource for researchers studying the immune response to SARS-CoV-2, is where the repertoires were released. The samples were drawn from the first 160 participants of the ongoing ImmuneRACE study and from 950 to 1,500 subjects provided by 6 global collaborators. Sample metadata almost always included a de-identified subject ID, COVID-19 status, age in years and sex. Where available, HLA class I and class II types were obtained from metadata supplied by the sample provider rather than from assay-based typing. Findings and caveats that apply to the study as a whole: The amount of clinical and demographic metadata varied by source and participant and was provided uncurated.

Relative to germline, V is 4 bases shorter and J is 5 bases shorter, with 18 bases between their ends. CDR3 length: 15 amino acids, cysteine to phenylalanine. CDR3 DNA only is kept here, 45 bases in frame from base 1. Via the germline V gene, CDR1 is MNHEY and CDR2 SVGAGI. Worth noting for this clone: Which antigen it targets is not known. Per-nucleotide qualities are absent, and no much larger clonotype sits a single base away.

Participants in the prospective study were enrolled through a virtual design, were aged roughly 18 to 100 years, and lived in about two dozen United States geographic areas. To assign participants to cohorts, the prospective study relied on clinical history that participants themselves reported in a screening survey and a study questionnaire. For ImmuneRACE Cohort 3, a participant was defined as recovered based on two consecutive negative NP/OP PCR tests, clearance by a healthcare professional, or resolution of symptoms. In the prospective study, mobile phlebotomists collected whole blood, serum and a nasopharyngeal or oropharyngeal swab from each participant. Participants in the prospective study had the option to provide additional blood draws and questionnaires over a roughly 2-month period. Before DNA extraction, prospective study blood samples were shipped either frozen or at room temperature.

TCRbeta CDR3 regions were amplified from genomic DNA using the immunoSEQ Assay, a bias-controlled multiplex PCR. For the original study's pipeline: Nucleated cell counts per sample were estimated from amplification of reference gene primers within the assay. To quantify the absolute abundance of each unique TCRbeta CDR3 rearrangement, sequence reads were collapsed and filtered. For each sample, productive Simpson clonality was calculated by taking the square root of Simpson's diversity index across productive rearrangements. Held by TCRdb, this immuneACCESS table contains in-frame sequences only and omits some clones. Under half of the omission traces to an unresolved V gene where checked; the cause of the rest is unknown. V, J and clone size are taken as reported in that table, and D and trimming were inferred from the DNA itself. A total of 200,000 to 250,000 clones appear in this sample, over 75% of them only once. The ten most abundant clones make up around 9% of the sample.

This receptor was taken from a middle-aged man who had recovered from COVID-19. The sample comprised PBMCs or T cells enriched from blood (not recorded which). This receptor chain uses TRBV6-5 and TRBJ2-7; the D gene is possibly TRBD1, with 6 bases matching. The CDR3 sequence is CASSSDRLYRNEQYF. The DNA sequence is as follows: TGTGCCAGCAGTTCGGACAGACTTTATAGGAACGAGCAGTACTTC.